This TCR beta chain came from a study of T cell repertoires in cytomegalovirus infection. V was shortened by 4 bases and J by 0 bases, with 15 bases between the two germline ends. Germline V gives CDR1 MNHNY, CDR2 SVGAGI (reference sequence). This CDR3 has 16 residues. As to this clonotype: Its specificity is unknown.

One entry per CDR3 protein, called by TCRdb with MiXCR from the reads. The sample lists 140,000 to 150,000 distinct CDR3 sequences, about 32% occurring once. V is TRBV6-6 and J is TRBJ2-5; D is perhaps TRBD1 (6 bases). This TCR was recovered from a human donor in good health (CMV status not recorded). Some clones in this sample may be carry-over from other donors' samples. Here the sequenced sample was CD8+ T cells from cultured PBMCs, taken from culture after CMV antigen stimulation. As DNA, the CDR3 is TGTGCCAGCAGTTTCCCCGCAGGGGAATACCAAGAGACCCAGTACTTC. Its protein is CASSFPAGEYQETQYF.